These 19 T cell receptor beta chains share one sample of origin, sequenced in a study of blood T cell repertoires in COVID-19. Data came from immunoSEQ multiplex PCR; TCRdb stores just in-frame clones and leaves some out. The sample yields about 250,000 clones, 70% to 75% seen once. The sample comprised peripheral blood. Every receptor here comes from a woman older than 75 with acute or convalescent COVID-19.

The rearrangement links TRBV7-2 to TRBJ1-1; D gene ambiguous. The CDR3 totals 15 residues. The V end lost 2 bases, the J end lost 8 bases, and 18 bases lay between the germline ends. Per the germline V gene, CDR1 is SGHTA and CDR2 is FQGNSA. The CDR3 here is CASSLYGGETREAFF. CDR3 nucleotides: TGTGCCAGCAGCTTATATGGCGGGGAGACCCGCGAAGCTTTCTTT.

This chain's CDR3 is CASSEIGQSNQPQHF. CDR3 DNA sequence: TGTGCCAGCAGTGAAATCGGACAGTCTAATCAGCCCCAGCATTTT. This chain joins TRBV2 and TRBJ1-5, with D maybe TRBD1 (6 bases). Trimming took 2 bases from V and 4 from J, leaving 12 bases between them. CDR3 length equals 15 residues. The germline V gene encodes CDR1 SNHLY and CDR2 FYNNEI.

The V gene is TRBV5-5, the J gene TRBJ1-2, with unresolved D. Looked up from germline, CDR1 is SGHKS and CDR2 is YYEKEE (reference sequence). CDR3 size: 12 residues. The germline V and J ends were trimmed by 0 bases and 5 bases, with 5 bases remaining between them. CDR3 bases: TGTGCCAGCAGCTTGGTAGTGTATGGCTACACCTTC. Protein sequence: CASSLVVYGYTF.

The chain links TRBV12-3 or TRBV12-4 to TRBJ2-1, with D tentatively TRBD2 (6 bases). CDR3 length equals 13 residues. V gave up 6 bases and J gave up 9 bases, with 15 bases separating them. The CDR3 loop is CASSYASVPEQFF. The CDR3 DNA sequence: TGTGCCAGCAGCTACGCTAGCGTACCTGAGCAGTTCTTC.

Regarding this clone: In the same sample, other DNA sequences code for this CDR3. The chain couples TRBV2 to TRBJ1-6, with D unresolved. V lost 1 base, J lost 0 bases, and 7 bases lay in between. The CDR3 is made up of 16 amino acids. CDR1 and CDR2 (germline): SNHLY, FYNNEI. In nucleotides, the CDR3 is TGTGCCAGCAGTGAAGAAGGAGGCTCCTATAATTCACCCCTCCACTTT. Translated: CASSEEGGSYNSPLHF.

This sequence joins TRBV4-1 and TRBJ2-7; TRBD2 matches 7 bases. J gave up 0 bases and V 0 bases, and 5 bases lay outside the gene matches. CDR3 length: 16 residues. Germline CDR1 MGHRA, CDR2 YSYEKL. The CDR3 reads CASSQEGGGSSYEQYF. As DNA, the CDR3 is TGCGCCAGCAGCCAAGAAGGAGGCGGGAGCTCCTACGAGCAGTACTTC.

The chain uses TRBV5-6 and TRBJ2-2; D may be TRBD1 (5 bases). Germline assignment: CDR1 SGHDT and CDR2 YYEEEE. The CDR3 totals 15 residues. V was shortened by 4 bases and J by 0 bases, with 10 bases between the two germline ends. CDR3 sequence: CASSGPGTNTGELFF. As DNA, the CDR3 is TGTGCCAGCAGCGGTCCAGGGACGAACACCGGGGAGCTGTTTTTT.

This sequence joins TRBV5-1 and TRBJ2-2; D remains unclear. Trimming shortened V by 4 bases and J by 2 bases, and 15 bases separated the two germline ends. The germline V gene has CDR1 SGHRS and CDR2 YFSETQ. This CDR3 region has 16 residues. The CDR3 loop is CASSPRFQPNTGELFF. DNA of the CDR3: TGCGCCAGCAGCCCCCGGTTTCAACCCAACACCGGGGAGCTGTTTTTT.

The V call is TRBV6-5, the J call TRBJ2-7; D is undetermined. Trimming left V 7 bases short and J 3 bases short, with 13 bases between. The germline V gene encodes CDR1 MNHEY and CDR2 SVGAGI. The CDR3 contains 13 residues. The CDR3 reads CASTPGVGYEQYF. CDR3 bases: TGTGCCAGCACGCCCGGAGTGGGCTACGAGCAGTACTTC.

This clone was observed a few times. CDR3 loop: CASSLREAVRSDTQYF. The CDR3 region has the DNA TGTGCCAGCAGCTTAAGGGAGGCGGTTCGATCAGATACGCAGTATTTT. The J gene is TRBJ2-3, the V gene TRBV7-6; the D gene is possibly TRBD2 (6 bases). The CDR3 runs to 16 residues. V lost 2 bases and J lost 4, with 16 bases in between. The germline CDR1 and CDR2 sequences are SGHVS and FNYEAQ.

CDR3 coding DNA: TGTGCCAGTAGTAAAACAGGGTACAATCAGCCCCAGCATTTT. Its protein product is CASSKTGYNQPQHF. The chain employs TRBV19 and TRBJ1-5, with D perhaps matching TRBD1 (6 bases). The germline gives CDR1 LNHDA, CDR2 SQIVND (reference sequence). V lost 4 bases and J lost 3, with 10 bases in between. This CDR3 spans 14 amino acids. The complete variable domain, with remaining parts taken from reference TRBV19 and TRBJ1-5, reads DGGITQSPKYLFRKEGQNVTLSCEQNLNHDAMYWYRQDPGQGLRLIYYSQIVNDFQKGDIAEGYSVSREKKESFPLTVTSAQKNPTAFYLCASSKTGYNQPQHFGDGTRLSIL.

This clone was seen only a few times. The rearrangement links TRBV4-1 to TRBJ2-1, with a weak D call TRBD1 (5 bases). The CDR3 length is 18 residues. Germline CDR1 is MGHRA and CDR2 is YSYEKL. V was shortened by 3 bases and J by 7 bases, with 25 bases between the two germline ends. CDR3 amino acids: CASSQGRYVTISTNEQFF. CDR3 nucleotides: TGCGCCAGCAGCCAGGGGCGGTATGTGACAATTTCTACAAATGAGCAGTTCTTC.

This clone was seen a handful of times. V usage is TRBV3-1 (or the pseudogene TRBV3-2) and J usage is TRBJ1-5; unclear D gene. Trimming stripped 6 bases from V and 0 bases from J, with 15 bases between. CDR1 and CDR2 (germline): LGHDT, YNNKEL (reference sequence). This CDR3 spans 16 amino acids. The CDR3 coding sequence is TGTGCCAGCAGTCTTTTAACTCCTTATAGCAATCAGCCCCAGCATTTT. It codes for CASSLLTPYSNQPQHF.

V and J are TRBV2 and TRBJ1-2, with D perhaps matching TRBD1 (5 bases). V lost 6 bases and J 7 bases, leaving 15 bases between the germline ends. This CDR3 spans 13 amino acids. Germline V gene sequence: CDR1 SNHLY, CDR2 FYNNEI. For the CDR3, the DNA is TGTGCCAGCAGGCTGGGGCAATCCGGTGGCTACACCTTC. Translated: CASRLGQSGGYTF.

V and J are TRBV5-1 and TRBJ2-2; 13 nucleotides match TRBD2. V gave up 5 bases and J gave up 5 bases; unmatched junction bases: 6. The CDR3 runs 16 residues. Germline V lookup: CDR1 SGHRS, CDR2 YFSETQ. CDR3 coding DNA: TGCGCCAGCAGTCCCGGGACTAGCGGGAATACCGGGGAGCTGTTTTTT. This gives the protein CASSPGTSGNTGELFF.

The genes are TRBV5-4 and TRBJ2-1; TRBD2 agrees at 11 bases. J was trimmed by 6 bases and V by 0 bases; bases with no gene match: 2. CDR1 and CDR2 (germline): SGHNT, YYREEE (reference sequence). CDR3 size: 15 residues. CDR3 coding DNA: TGTGCCAGCAGCTTGGGACTAGCGGGAACCAATGAGCAGTTCTTC. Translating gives CASSLGLAGTNEQFF.

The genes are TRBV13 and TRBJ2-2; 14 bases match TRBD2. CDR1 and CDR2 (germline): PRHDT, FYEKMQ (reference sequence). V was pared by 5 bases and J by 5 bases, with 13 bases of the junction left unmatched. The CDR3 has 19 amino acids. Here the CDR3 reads CASSIYGLAGGRWTGELFF. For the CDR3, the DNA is TGTGCCAGCAGCATTTATGGACTAGCGGGAGGACGTTGGACCGGGGAGCTGTTTTTT.

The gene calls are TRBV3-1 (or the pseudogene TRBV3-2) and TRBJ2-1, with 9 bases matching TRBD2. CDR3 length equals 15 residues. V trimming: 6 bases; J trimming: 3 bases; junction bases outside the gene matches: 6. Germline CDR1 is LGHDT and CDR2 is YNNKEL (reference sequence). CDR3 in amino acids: CASRASGAYYNEQFF. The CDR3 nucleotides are TGTGCCAGCAGGGCTAGCGGGGCCTACTACAATGAGCAGTTCTTC.

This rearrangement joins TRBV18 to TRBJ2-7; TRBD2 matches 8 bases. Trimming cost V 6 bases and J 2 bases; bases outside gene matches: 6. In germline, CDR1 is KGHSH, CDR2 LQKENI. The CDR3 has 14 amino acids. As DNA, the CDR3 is TGTGCCAGCTCCCTTACTAGCGGCCCCTACGAGCAGTACTTC. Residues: CASSLTSGPYEQYF.